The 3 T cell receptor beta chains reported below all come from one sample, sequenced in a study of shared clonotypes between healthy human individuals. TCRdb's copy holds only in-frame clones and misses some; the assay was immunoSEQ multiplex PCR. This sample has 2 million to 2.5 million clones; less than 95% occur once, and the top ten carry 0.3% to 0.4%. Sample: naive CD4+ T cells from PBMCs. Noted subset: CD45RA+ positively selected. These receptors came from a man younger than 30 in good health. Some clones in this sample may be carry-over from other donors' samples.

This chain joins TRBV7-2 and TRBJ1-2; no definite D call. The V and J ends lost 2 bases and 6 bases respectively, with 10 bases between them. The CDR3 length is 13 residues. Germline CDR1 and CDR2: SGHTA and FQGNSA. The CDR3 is CASSLRVGDGYTF. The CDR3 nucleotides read TGTGCCAGCAGCTTACGCGTTGGGGATGGCTACACCTTC. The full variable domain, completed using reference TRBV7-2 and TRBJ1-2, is GAGVSQSPSNKVTEKGKDVELRCDPISGHTALYWYRQSLGQGLEFLIYFQGNSAPDKSGLPSDRFSAERTGGSVSTLTIQRTQQEDSAVYLCASSLRVGDGYTFGSGTRLTVV.

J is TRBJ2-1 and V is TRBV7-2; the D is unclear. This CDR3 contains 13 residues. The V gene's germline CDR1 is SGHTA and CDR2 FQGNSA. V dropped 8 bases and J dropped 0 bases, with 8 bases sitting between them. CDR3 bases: TGTGCCAGCCTCCGGAGCTCCTACAATGAGCAGTTCTTC. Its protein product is CASLRSSYNEQFF.

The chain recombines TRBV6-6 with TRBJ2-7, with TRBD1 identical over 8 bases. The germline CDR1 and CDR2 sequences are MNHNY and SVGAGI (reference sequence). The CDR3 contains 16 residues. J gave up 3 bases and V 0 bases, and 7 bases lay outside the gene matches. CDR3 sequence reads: CASSYSSSGQGYEQYF. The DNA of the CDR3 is TGTGCCAGCAGTTACTCTAGTTCCGGACAGGGCTACGAGCAGTACTTC.